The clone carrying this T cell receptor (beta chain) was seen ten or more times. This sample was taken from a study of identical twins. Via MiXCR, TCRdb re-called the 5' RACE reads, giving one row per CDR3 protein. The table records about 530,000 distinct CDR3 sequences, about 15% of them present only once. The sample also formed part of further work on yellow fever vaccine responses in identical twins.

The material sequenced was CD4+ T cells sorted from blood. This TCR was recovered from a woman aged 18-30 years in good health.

The CDR3 spells CSADLPPGGSYNEQFF. DNA of the CDR3: TGCAGCGCCGACCTTCCCCCAGGGGGCTCCTACAATGAGCAGTTCTTC. V and J are TRBV29-1 and TRBJ2-1; 7 positions match TRBD1. This CDR3 spans 16 amino acids. Unmatched junction bases numbered 12, after V lost 7 bases and J lost 0 bases. Per the germline V gene, CDR1 is SQVTM and CDR2 is ANQGSEA.